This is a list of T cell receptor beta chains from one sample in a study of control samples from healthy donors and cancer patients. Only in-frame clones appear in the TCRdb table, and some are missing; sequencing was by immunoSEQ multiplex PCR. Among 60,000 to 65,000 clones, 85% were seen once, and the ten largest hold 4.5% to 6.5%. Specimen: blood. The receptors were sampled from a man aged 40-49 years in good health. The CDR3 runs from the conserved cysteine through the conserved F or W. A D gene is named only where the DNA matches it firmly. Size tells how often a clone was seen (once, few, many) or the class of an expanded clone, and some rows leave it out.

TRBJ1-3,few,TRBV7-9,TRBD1,CASSWGDRGSGNTIYF,TGTGCCAGCAGCTGGGGAGACAGGGGCTCTGGAAACACCATATATTTT
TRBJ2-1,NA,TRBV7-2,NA,CASSLTGRQSYNEQFF,TGTGCCAGCAGCTTAACAGGGCGACAATCCTACAATGAGCAGTTCTTC
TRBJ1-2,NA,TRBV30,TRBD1,CAWRTDRAGDGYTF,TGTGCCTGGAGAACGGACAGGGCCGGGGATGGCTACACCTTC
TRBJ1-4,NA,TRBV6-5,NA,CASSYLRVHEKLFF,TGTGCCAGCAGTTACTTGCGGGTTCATGAAAAACTGTTTTTT
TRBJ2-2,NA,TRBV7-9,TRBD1,CASRPRGRGTGELFF,TGTGCCAGCAGGCCGAGGGGGCGCGGGACCGGGGAGCTGTTTTTT
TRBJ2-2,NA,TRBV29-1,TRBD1,CSANSGTGGTGELFF,TGCAGTGCTAACTCCGGGACAGGGGGAACCGGGGAGCTGTTTTTT
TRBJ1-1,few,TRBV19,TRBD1,CASSAGQGETEAFF,TGTGCCAGTAGTGCTGGACAGGGAGAAACTGAAGCTTTCTTT
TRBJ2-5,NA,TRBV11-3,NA,CASSPSPRTGETQYF,TGTGCCAGCAGCCCTAGCCCCCGGACGGGAGAGACCCAGTACTTC
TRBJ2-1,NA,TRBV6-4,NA,CASSTDYNNEQFF,TGTGCCAGCAGCACTGACTACAACAATGAGCAGTTCTTC
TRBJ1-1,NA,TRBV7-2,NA,CASRPTGSTEAFF,TGTGCCAGCAGACCCACAGGGAGCACTGAAGCTTTCTTT
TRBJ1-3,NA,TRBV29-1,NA,CSVEDRKLAGNTIYF,TGCAGCGTTGAAGATCGGAAGCTAGCGGGAAACACCATATATTTT
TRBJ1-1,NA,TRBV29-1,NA,CSATENTEAFF,TGCAGCGCCACAGAGAACACTGAAGCTTTCTTT
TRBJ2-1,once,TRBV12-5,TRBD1,CASGKGQGYNEQFF,TGTGCTAGTGGTAAGGGACAGGGATATAATGAGCAGTTCTTC
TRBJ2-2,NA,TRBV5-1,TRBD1,CASSLYGTGANTGELFF,TGCGCCAGCAGCCTTTATGGGACAGGCGCGAACACCGGGGAGCTGTTTTTT
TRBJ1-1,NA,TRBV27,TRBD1,CASSLSTGGTEAFF,TGTGCCAGCAGTTTATCGACAGGGGGAACTGAAGCTTTCTTT
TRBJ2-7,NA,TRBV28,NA,CASSAGTSGLEQYF,TGTGCCAGCAGTGCCGGGACCTCCGGTCTCGAGCAGTACTTC
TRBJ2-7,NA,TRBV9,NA,CASSVTPTSSSYEQYF,TGTGCCAGCAGCGTAACCCCTACGTCCAGCTCCTACGAGCAGTACTTC
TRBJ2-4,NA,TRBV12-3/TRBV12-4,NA,CASSFGEENIQYF,TGTGCCAGCAGTTTTGGGGAGGAAAACATTCAGTACTTC
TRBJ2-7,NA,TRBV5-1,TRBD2,CASSPRTSYEQYF,TGCGCCAGCAGCCCACGGACTAGTTACGAGCAGTACTTC
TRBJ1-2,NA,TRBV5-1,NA,CASSLGRSNYGYTF,TGCGCCAGCAGCTTAGGCAGATCTAACTATGGCTACACCTTC
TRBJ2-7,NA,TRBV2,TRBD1,CASREQSRGRNVQYF,TGTGCCAGCAGAGAACAGAGCAGGGGGCGCAACGTGCAGTACTTC
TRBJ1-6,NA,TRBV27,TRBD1,CAPHRDRNNSPLHF,TGTGCCCCCCACCGGGACAGAAATAATTCACCCCTCCACTTT
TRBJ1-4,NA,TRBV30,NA,CAWSLGDPSNEKLFF,TGTGCCTGGAGTTTGGGGGATCCCTCTAATGAAAAACTGTTTTTT
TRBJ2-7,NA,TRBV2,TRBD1,CASRSTGKSYEQYF,TGTGCCAGCAGATCGACAGGGAAGTCCTACGAGCAGTACTTC
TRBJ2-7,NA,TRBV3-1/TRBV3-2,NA,CASSQGRGGEQYF,TGTGCCAGCAGCCAAGGCAGGGGAGGCGAGCAGTACTTC
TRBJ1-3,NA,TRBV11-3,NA,CASSSVGQQSFFSGNTIYF,TGTGCCAGCAGCTCGGTCGGACAGCAATCTTTCTTCTCTGGAAACACCATATATTTT
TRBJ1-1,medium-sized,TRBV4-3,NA,CASSHVPGQDTEAFF,TGCGCCAGCAGCCACGTCCCGGGACAAGACACTGAAGCTTTCTTT
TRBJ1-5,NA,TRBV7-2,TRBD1,CASSTTGQINQPQHF,TGTGCCAGCAGCACAACGGGACAGATCAATCAGCCCCAGCATTTT
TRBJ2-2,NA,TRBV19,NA,CASSIRHSGELFF,TGTGCCAGTAGTATTAGGCACTCCGGGGAGCTGTTTTTT
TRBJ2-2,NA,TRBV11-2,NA,CASSEGLDTGELFF,TGTGCCAGCAGCGAGGGGTTGGACACCGGGGAGCTGTTTTTT
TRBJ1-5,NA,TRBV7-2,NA,CASSFDSDQPQHF,TGTGCCAGCAGCTTCGACAGTGATCAGCCCCAGCATTTT
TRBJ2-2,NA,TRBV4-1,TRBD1,CASSQEDRGIGELFF,TGCGCCAGCAGCCAAGAAGACAGGGGCATCGGGGAGCTGTTTTTT
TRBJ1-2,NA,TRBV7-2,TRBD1,CASSLGGQGRNGYTF,TGTGCCAGCAGCTTAGGGGGACAGGGGAGGAATGGCTACACCTTC
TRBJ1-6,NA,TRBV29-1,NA,CSVKNSLHSPLHF,TGCAGCGTGAAGAACAGCCTGCATTCACCCCTCCACTTT
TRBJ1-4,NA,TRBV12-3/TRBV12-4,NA,CASSSRPLEKLFF,TGTGCCAGCAGTTCCCGGCCTCTTGAAAAACTGTTTTTT
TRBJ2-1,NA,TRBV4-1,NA,CASSQDGVGSSYNEQFF,TGCGCCAGCAGCCAAGATGGGGTAGGCAGTTCCTACAATGAGCAGTTCTTC
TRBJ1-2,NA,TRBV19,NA,CASSITGSVYGYTF,TGTGCCAGTAGTATTACAGGGTCGGTCTATGGCTACACCTTC
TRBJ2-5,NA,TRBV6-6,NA,CASSYSRWGETQYF,TGTGCCAGCAGTTACTCGCGCTGGGGAGAGACCCAGTACTTC
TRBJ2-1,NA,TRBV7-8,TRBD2,CASSLALVGLAGLNSYNEQFF,TGTGCCAGCAGCTTAGCCCTAGTAGGACTAGCGGGATTAAACTCCTACAATGAGCAGTTCTTC
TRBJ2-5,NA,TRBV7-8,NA,CASSFNGETQYF,TGTGCCAGCAGCTTTAATGGGGAGACCCAGTACTTC
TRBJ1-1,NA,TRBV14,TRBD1,CASSQLTGGKRGTEAFF,TGTGCCAGCAGCCAACTTACAGGGGGCAAGAGGGGCACTGAAGCTTTCTTT
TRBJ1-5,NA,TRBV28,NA,CASQRSNQPQHF,TGTGCCAGCCAGAGGAGCAATCAGCCCCAGCATTTT
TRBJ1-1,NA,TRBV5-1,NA,CASSLVINTEAFF,TGCGCCAGCAGCTTGGTGATAAACACTGAAGCTTTCTTT
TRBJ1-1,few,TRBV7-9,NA,CASSFRQGSEAFF,TGTGCCAGCAGCTTCCGCCAGGGATCTGAAGCTTTCTTT
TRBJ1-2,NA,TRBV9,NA,CASSVVDGTGYGYTF,TGTGCCAGCAGCGTAGTAGACGGTACCGGTTATGGCTACACCTTC
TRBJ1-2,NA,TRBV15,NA,CATSRDRTDYGYTF,TGTGCCACCAGCAGAGATCGGACTGACTATGGCTACACCTTC
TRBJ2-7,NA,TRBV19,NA,CASSINRVDEQYF,TGTGCCAGTAGTATTAACAGGGTAGACGAGCAGTACTTC
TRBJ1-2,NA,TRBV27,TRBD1,CASSWDRGSDGYTF,TGTGCCAGCAGTTGGGACAGGGGGTCGGATGGCTACACCTTC